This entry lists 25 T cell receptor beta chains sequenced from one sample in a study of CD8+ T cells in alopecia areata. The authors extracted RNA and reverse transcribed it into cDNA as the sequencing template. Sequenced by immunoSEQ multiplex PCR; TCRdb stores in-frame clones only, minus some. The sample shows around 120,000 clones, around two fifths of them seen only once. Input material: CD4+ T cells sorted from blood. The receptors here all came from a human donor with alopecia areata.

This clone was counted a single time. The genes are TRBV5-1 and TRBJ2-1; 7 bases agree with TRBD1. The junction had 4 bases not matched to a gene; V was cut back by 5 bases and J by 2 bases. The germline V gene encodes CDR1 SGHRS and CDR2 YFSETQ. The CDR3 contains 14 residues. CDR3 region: CASSRGTAYNEQFF. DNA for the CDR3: TGCGCCAGCAGTAGGGGGACAGCCTACAATGAGCAGTTCTTC.

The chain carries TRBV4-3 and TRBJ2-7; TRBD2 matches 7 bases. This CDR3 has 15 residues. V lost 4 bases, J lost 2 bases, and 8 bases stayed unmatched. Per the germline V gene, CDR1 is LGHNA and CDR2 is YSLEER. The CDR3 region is CASSRGRASTYEQYF. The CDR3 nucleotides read TGCGCCAGCAGCCGGGGGAGGGCCTCCACCTACGAGCAGTACTTC.

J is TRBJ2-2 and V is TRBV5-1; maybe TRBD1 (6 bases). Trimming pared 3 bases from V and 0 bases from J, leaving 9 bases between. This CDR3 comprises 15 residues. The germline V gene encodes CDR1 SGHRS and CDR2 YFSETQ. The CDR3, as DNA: TGCGCCAGCAGCTCCGGGACACCGAACACCGGGGAGCTGTTTTTT. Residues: CASSSGTPNTGELFF. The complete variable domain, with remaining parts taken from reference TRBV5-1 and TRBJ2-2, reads KAGVTQTPRYLIKTRGQQVTLSCSPISGHRSVSWYQQTPGQGLQFLFEYFSETQRNKGNFPGRFSGRQFSNSRSEMNVSTLELGDSALYLCASSSGTPNTGELFFGEGSRLTVL.

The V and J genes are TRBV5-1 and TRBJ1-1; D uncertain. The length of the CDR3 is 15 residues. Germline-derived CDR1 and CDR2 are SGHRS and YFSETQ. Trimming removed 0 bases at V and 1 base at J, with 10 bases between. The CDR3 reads CASSLAGRENTEAFF. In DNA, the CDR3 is TGCGCCAGCAGCTTGGCCGGCAGAGAGAACACTGAAGCTTTCTTT. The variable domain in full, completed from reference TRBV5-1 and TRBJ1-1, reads KAGVTQTPRYLIKTRGQQVTLSCSPISGHRSVSWYQQTPGQGLQFLFEYFSETQRNKGNFPGRFSGRQFSNSRSEMNVSTLELGDSALYLCASSLAGRENTEAFFGQGTRLTVV.

The CDR3 DNA sequence: TGTGCCAGCAGTTATCATCAGGGTGCTGAAGCTTTCTTT. It yields the protein CASSYHQGAEAFF. J is TRBJ1-1 and V is TRBV6-5, with D perhaps matching TRBD1 (5 bases). The CDR3 is 13 amino acids. V lost 3 bases and J 6 bases, leaving 11 bases between the germline ends. Looked up from germline, CDR1 is MNHEY and CDR2 is SVGAGI.

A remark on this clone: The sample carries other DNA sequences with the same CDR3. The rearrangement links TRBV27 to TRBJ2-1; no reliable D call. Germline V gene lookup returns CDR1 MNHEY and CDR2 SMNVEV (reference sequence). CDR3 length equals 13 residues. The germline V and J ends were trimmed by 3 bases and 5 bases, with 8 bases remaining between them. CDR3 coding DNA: TGTGCCAGCAGTTTCCGTGAGGACAATGAGCAGTTCTTC. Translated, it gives CASSFREDNEQFF.

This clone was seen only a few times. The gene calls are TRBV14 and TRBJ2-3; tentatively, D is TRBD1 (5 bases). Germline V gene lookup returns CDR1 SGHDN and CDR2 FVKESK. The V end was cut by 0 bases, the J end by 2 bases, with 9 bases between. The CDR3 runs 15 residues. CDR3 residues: CASSQDMGPTDTQYF. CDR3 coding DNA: TGTGCCAGCAGCCAAGATATGGGGCCCACAGATACGCAGTATTTT.

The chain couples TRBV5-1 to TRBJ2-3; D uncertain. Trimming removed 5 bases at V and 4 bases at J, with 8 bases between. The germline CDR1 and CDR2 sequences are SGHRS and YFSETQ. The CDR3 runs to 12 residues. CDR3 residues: CASRPGADTQYF. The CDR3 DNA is TGCGCCAGCAGGCCCGGCGCAGATACGCAGTATTTT.

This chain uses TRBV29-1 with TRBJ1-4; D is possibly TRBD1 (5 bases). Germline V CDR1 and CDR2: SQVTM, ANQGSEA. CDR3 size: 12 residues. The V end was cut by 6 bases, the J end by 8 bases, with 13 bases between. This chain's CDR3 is CSVQGFGEKLFF. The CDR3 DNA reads TGCAGCGTGCAGGGTTTTGGGGAAAAACTGTTTTTT.

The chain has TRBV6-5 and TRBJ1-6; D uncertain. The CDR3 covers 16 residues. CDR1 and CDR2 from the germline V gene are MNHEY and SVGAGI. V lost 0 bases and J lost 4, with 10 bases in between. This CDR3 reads CASSYSAADYNSPLHF. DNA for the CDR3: TGTGCCAGCAGTTACTCCGCGGCAGATTATAATTCACCCCTCCACTTT.

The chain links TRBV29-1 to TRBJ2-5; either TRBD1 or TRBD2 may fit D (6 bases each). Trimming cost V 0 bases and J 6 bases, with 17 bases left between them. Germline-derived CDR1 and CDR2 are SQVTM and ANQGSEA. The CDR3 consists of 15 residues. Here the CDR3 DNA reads TGCAGCGTTGAAGACTTACGGGGGCCGAGGAAGACCCAGTACTTC. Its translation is CSVEDLRGPRKTQYF.

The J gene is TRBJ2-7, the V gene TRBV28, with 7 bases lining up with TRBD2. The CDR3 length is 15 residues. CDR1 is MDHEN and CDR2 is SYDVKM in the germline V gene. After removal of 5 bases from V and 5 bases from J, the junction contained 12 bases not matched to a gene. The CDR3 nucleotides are TGTGCCAGCAGTCCCAGTGGGGAGGGGATCGACGAGCAGTACTTC. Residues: CASSPSGEGIDEQYF.

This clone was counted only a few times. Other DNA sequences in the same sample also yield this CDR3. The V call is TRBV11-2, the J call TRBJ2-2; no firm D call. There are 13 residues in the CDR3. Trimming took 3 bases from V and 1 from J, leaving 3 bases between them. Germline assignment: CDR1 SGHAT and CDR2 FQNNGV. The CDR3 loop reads CASSLENTGELFF. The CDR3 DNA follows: TGTGCCAGCAGCTTGGAGAACACCGGGGAGCTGTTTTTT.

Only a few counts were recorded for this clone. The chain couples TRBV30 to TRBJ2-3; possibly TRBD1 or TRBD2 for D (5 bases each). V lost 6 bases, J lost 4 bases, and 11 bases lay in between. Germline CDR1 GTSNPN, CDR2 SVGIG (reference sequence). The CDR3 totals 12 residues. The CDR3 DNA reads TGTGCCTGTTCCCGGGGCTCAGATACGCAGTATTTT. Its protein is CACSRGSDTQYF.

CDR3 sequence (DNA): TGCAGCGTTCAGTCGACAGGGAGCTCCTACGAGCAGTACTTC. It encodes CSVQSTGSSYEQYF. The gene calls are TRBV29-1 and TRBJ2-7, with TRBD1 matching over 7 bases. The CDR3 consists of 14 residues. J was trimmed by 0 bases and V by 5 bases; bases with no gene match: 7. Germline CDR1 is SQVTM and CDR2 is ANQGSEA.

DNA of the CDR3: TGTGCCAGCAGCCATCGGGACAGGGGAAAGGAAGAGACCCAGTACTTC. As protein: CASSHRDRGKEETQYF. This sequence joins TRBV7-9 and TRBJ2-5; 10 bases match TRBD1. The CDR3 loop spans 16 amino acids. V trimming: 5 bases; J trimming: 3 bases; junction bases outside the gene matches: 9. Germline loops: CDR1 SEHNR, CDR2 FQNEAQ (reference sequence).

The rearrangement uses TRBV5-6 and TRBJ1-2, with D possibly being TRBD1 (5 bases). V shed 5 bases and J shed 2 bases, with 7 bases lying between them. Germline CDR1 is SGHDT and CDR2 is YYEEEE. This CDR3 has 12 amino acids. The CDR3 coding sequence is TGTGCCAGCAGTTCAGGGAACTATGGCTACACCTTC. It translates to CASSSGNYGYTF. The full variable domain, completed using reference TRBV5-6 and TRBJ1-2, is DAGVTQSPTHLIKTRGQQVTLRCSPKSGHDTVSWYQQALGQGPQFIFQYYEEEERQRGNFPDRFSGHQFPNYSSELNVNALLLGDSALYLCASSSGNYGYTFGSGTRLTVV.

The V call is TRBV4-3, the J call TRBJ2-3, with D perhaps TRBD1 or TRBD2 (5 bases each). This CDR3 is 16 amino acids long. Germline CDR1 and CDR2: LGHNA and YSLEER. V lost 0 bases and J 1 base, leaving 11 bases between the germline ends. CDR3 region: CASSQEAGARTDTQYF. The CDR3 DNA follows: TGCGCCAGCAGCCAAGAGGCCGGGGCTCGCACAGATACGCAGTATTTT.

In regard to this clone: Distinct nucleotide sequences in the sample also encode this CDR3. The CDR3 DNA follows: TGCAGCGTTGCCCGGACAGTGAATCAGCCCCAGCATTTT. Protein sequence: CSVARTVNQPQHF. The genes are TRBV29-1 and TRBJ1-5; perhaps TRBD1 as D (6 bases). V was pared by 4 bases and J by 4 bases, with 11 bases between. The CDR3 has 13 amino acids. Germline V gives CDR1 SQVTM, CDR2 ANQGSEA.

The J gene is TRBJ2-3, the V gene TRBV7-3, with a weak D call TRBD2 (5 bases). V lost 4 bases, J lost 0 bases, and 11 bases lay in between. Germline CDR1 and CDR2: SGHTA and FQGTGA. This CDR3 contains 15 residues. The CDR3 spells CASSYSGTSTDTQYF. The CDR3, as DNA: TGTGCCAGCAGCTACAGCGGTACTAGCACAGATACGCAGTATTTT.

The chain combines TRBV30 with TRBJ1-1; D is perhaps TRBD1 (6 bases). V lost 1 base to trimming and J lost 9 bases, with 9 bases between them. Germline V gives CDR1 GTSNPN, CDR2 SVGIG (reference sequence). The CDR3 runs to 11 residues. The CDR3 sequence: CAWSDRVKAFF. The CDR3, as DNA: TGTGCCTGGAGTGACAGGGTAAAAGCTTTCTTT. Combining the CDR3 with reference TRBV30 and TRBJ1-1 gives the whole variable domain SQTIHQWPATLVQPVGSPLSLECTVEGTSNPNLYWYRQAAGRGLQLLFYSVGIGQISSEVPQNLSASRPQDRQFILSSKKLLLSDSGFYLCAWSDRVKAFFGQGTRLTVV.

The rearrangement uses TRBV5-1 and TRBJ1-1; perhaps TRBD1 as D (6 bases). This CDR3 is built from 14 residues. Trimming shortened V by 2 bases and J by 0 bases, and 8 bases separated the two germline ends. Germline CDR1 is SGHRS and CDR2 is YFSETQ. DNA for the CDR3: TGCGCCAGCAGCTTACAGGGTATGAACACTGAAGCTTTCTTT. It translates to CASSLQGMNTEAFF.

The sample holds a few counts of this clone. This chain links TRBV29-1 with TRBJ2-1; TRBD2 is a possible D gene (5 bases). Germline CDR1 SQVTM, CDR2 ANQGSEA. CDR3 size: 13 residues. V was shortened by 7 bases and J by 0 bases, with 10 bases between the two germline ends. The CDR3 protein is CSAQRSSYNEQFF. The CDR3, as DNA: TGCAGCGCCCAGCGGAGCTCCTACAATGAGCAGTTCTTC.

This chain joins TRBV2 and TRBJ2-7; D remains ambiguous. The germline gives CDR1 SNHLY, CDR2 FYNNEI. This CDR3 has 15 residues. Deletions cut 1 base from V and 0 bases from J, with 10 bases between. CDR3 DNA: TGTGCCAGCAGTGAAGAGACTTACAGCTCCTACGAGCAGTACTTC. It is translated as CASSEETYSSYEQYF.

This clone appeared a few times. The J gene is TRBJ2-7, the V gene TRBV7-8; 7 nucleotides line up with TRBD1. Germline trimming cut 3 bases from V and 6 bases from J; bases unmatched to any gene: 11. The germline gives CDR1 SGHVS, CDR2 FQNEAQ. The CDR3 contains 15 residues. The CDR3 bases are TGTGCCAGCAGCTTGGCGGCGACAGGGCGGGCCGAGCAGTACTTC. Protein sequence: CASSLAATGRAEQYF.